One and the same sample provided the 21 T cell receptor beta chains below, sequenced in a study of blood T cell repertoires in COVID-19. The data were produced by immunoSEQ multiplex PCR, yet TCRdb's version contains in-frame clones alone and is incomplete. The profile shows under 75,000 clones, roughly three quarters of them singletons. The sequenced sample was peripheral blood. The receptors were sampled from a man older than 75 with acute or convalescent COVID-19.

The V and J genes are TRBV27 and TRBJ1-6, with 8 bases lining up with TRBD1. The CDR3 consists of 14 residues. Germline trimming cut 5 bases from V and 13 bases from J; bases unmatched to any gene: 10. The germline V gene encodes CDR1 MNHEY and CDR2 SMNVEV (reference sequence). DNA for the CDR3: TGTGCCAGCAGTCCTCCGGGACAGGCCTGGCCCCTCCACTTT. It is translated as CASSPPGQAWPLHF.

The CDR3 DNA follows: TGTGCCACCGGCGGGCTAGCGGGGATCACCGGGGAGCTGTTTTTT. It codes for CATGGLAGITGELFF. This chain links TRBV24-1 with TRBJ2-2, with 9 bases lining up with TRBD2. Germline V CDR1 and CDR2: KGHDR, SFDVKD. V lost 9 bases, J lost 4 bases, and 8 bases stayed unmatched. The CDR3 covers 15 residues.

The J gene is TRBJ2-1, the V gene TRBV11-2; 8 nucleotides match TRBD2. The J segment lost 5 bases and the V segment lost 5 bases, leaving 8 bases of the junction unmatched. Germline CDR1 reads SGHAT; CDR2 reads FQNNGV. The CDR3 sequence is 15 residues long. CDR3 sequence: CASSPLAGRNNEQFF. The CDR3 nucleotides read TGTGCCAGCAGCCCTTTAGCGGGAAGGAACAATGAGCAGTTCTTC.

This sequence joins TRBV7-9 and TRBJ2-5; the match to TRBD2 covers 8 bases. The CDR3 sequence is 15 residues long. Germline CDR1 reads SEHNR; CDR2 reads FQNEAQ (reference sequence). V was clipped by 6 bases and J by 5 bases; unmatched bases: 11. The CDR3 DNA follows: TGTGCCAGCAGACAAACCGGGACTAGAGGGGAGACCCAGTACTTC. Encoded protein: CASRQTGTRGETQYF.

J is TRBJ1-2 and V is TRBV18; TRBD1 agrees at 8 bases. There are 13 residues in the CDR3. V trimming: 3 bases; J trimming: 7 bases; junction bases outside the gene matches: 4. The germline gives CDR1 KGHSH, CDR2 LQKENI. Here the CDR3 reads CASSPPGGFGYTF. The CDR3 DNA reads as TGTGCCAGCTCACCTCCAGGGGGCTTTGGCTACACCTTC.

The chain uses TRBV19 and TRBJ2-3; no reliable D call. V shed 4 bases and J shed 2 bases, with 13 bases lying between them. The CDR3 runs 15 residues. The germline V gene has CDR1 LNHDA and CDR2 SQIVND (reference sequence). The CDR3 DNA reads TGTGCCAGTAGTAGTCTAGACTCCCACACAGATACGCAGTATTTT. This codes for CASSSLDSHTDTQYF.

The genes are TRBV6-2 or TRBV6-3 and TRBJ2-5, with a possible D match to TRBD1 (6 bases). Trimming took off 2 bases at V and 2 bases at J, with 15 bases between the two ends. Looked up from germline, CDR1 is MNHEY and CDR2 is SVGEGT. The CDR3 sequence is 16 residues long. The chain's CDR3 is CASSYELGQLQETQYF. CDR3 sequence (DNA): TGTGCCAGCAGTTACGAGTTGGGACAACTACAAGAGACCCAGTACTTC.

The V and J genes are TRBV9 and TRBJ2-3, with 8 nucleotides matching TRBD2. J gave up 2 bases and V 0 bases, and 11 bases lay outside the gene matches. The CDR3 is 18 residues long. Germline CDR1 SGDLS, CDR2 YYNGEE. For the CDR3, the DNA is TGTGCCAGCAGCGTAGCGGGTGGCGGGGGGCCGGACACAGATACGCAGTATTTT. Its protein product is CASSVAGGGGPDTDTQYF.

The genes are TRBV5-1 and TRBJ2-1, with TRBD2 matching 10 bases. The CDR3 is 15 amino acids. Germline CDR1 is SGHRS and CDR2 is YFSETQ. Unmatched junction bases numbered 5, after V lost 1 base and J lost 7 bases. CDR3 region: CASSLKASGGNEQFF. The CDR3 bases are TGCGCCAGCAGCTTGAAGGCTAGCGGGGGTAATGAGCAGTTCTTC.

V is TRBV4-3 and J is TRBJ2-5; 10 nucleotides agree with TRBD2. V was clipped by 2 bases and J by 5 bases; unmatched bases: 14. The CDR3 covers 18 residues. Per the germline V gene, CDR1 is LGHNA and CDR2 is YSLEER. This CDR3 reads CASSQLNRASGSGETQYF. CDR3 bases: TGCGCCAGCAGCCAACTAAACCGGGCTAGCGGGAGTGGTGAGACCCAGTACTTC.

This clone was observed a handful of times. The rearrangement uses TRBV13 and TRBJ2-3; 11 bases line up with TRBD2. Germline V CDR1 and CDR2: PRHDT, FYEKMQ (reference sequence). V trimming: 5 bases; J trimming: 2 bases; junction bases outside the gene matches: 15. The CDR3 is 19 amino acids. CDR3 loop: CASSPTLAGADENTDTQYF. As DNA, the CDR3 is TGTGCCAGCAGCCCAACACTAGCGGGAGCGGACGAGAACACAGATACGCAGTATTTT.

This chain uses TRBV3-1 (or the pseudogene TRBV3-2) with TRBJ2-5; 11 positions match TRBD2. V was clipped by 1 base and J by 9 bases; unmatched bases: 10. This CDR3 spans 16 amino acids. Germline CDR1 is LGHDT and CDR2 is YNNKEL (reference sequence). The CDR3 DNA follows: TGTGCCAGCAGCCAAGGCCTAGCGGGGGGTCGGGAGGCCCAGTACTTC. Amino acid sequence: CASSQGLAGGREAQYF.

This clone is a singleton in its sample. The CDR3 DNA follows: TGTGCCAGCAGCTTGGGACAGGGGGGTTTCGGGACCCAGTACTTC. Translated, it gives CASSLGQGGFGTQYF. The chain joins TRBV7-9 to TRBJ2-5; 11 bases line up with TRBD1. The CDR3 sequence is 15 residues long. Per germline, CDR1 SEHNR and CDR2 FQNEAQ (reference sequence). With 3 bases clipped from V and 7 bases from J, the junction kept 7 bases outside the gene matches.

The table lists this clone with a few counts. The chain has TRBV15 and TRBJ2-5, with TRBD1 matching over 8 bases. V dropped 0 bases and J dropped 4; count of bases not matched to a gene: 4. CDR3 length: 15 residues. Germline V gives CDR1 LNHNV, CDR2 YYDKDF (reference sequence). The CDR3 loop reads CATSRDNRGSETQYF. Here the CDR3 DNA reads TGTGCCACCAGCAGAGATAACAGGGGGTCAGAGACCCAGTACTTC.

V usage is TRBV2 and J usage is TRBJ1-4, with 7 bases lining up with TRBD1. Looked up from germline, CDR1 is SNHLY and CDR2 is FYNNEI. J was trimmed by 0 bases and V by 3 bases; bases with no gene match: 4. This CDR3 is built from 16 residues. This chain's CDR3 is CASSDRGIATNEKLFF. In nucleotides, the CDR3 is TGTGCCAGCAGTGACAGGGGGATCGCAACTAATGAAAAACTGTTTTTT.

The V call is TRBV7-2, the J call TRBJ2-3; no reliable D call. Trimming removed 8 bases at V and 0 bases at J, with 12 bases between. Germline V gene sequence: CDR1 SGHTA, CDR2 FQGNSA. The CDR3 length is 14 residues. CDR3 nucleotides: TGTGCCAGCCGTCCAACGGAGAGCACAGATACGCAGTATTTT. This translates into CASRPTESTDTQYF.

The gene calls are TRBV28 and TRBJ2-5, with D perhaps matching TRBD1 (6 bases). V gave up 2 bases and J gave up 4 bases, with 11 bases separating them. This CDR3 comprises 14 residues. Germline CDR1 is MDHEN and CDR2 is SYDVKM. The CDR3 DNA sequence: TGTGCCAGCAGTTTAGGACAGAGCCTAGAGACCCAGTACTTC. It specifies CASSLGQSLETQYF.

The chain links TRBV30 to TRBJ1-1; 8 bases are a match to TRBD1. The CDR3 totals 15 residues. The germline CDR1 and CDR2 sequences are GTSNPN and SVGIG (reference sequence). V was pared by 0 bases and J by 3 bases, with 6 bases of the junction left unmatched. The CDR3 nucleotides are TGTGCCTGGAGTGTCCCGCGGACAGGGCACACTGAAGCTTTCTTT. Amino acids: CAWSVPRTGHTEAFF.

V usage is TRBV7-9 and J usage is TRBJ1-5; unclear D gene. The ends were cut back, 3 bases at V and 7 bases at J, with 7 bases in the middle. Per the germline V gene, CDR1 is SEHNR and CDR2 is FQNEAQ (reference sequence). The CDR3 runs to 12 residues. CDR3 in amino acids: CASSFESQPQHF. The CDR3 DNA sequence: TGTGCCAGCAGCTTTGAGTCACAGCCCCAGCATTTT.

V gene TRBV13 combines with J gene TRBJ2-1, with TRBD1 matching over 7 bases. V dropped 5 bases and J dropped 3; count of bases not matched to a gene: 7. The CDR3 runs 15 residues. The germline V gene has CDR1 PRHDT and CDR2 FYEKMQ (reference sequence). CDR3 residues: CASSIRQGNYNEQFF. In nucleotides, the CDR3 is TGTGCCAGCAGCATTCGACAGGGAAACTACAATGAGCAGTTCTTC. The variable domain in full, with the rest retrieved from reference TRBV13 and TRBJ2-1, is AAGVIQSPRHLIKEKRETATLKCYPIPRHDTVYWYQQGPGQDPQFLISFYEKMQSDKGSIPDRFSAQQFSDYHSELNMSSLELGDSALYFCASSIRQGNYNEQFFGPGTRLTVL.

CDR3 region: CASSPSGAGGTYEQYF. CDR3 DNA: TGTGCCAGCAGCCCGAGTGGGGCAGGGGGTACCTACGAGCAGTACTTC. The chain combines TRBV3-1 (or the pseudogene TRBV3-2) with TRBJ2-7; 7 bases are shared with TRBD1. Germline V lookup: CDR1 LGHDT, CDR2 YNNKEL (reference sequence). Unmatched junction bases numbered 11, after V lost 4 bases and J lost 2 bases. The CDR3 covers 16 residues.